This TCR beta chain is from a study of siplizumab effects on memory and regulatory T cells. Produced via immunoSEQ multiplex PCR; TCRdb's table is partial and in-frame only. The sample contains 75,000 to 100,000 clones, 90% to 95% of which appear only once. The V end lost 8 bases, the J end lost 0 bases, and 9 bases lay between the germline ends. Germline values: CDR1 SGHRS, CDR2 YFSETQ. The length of the CDR3 is 12 residues. The chain carries TRBV5-1 and TRBJ2-7; no reliable D call. Sequencing was carried out using non-Treg CD4+ T cells sorted from blood. This receptor was obtained from a human donor in good health. CDR3 nucleotides: TGCGCCAGTAGTCAGAACTCCTACGAGCAGTACTTC. It specifies CASSQNSYEQYF.